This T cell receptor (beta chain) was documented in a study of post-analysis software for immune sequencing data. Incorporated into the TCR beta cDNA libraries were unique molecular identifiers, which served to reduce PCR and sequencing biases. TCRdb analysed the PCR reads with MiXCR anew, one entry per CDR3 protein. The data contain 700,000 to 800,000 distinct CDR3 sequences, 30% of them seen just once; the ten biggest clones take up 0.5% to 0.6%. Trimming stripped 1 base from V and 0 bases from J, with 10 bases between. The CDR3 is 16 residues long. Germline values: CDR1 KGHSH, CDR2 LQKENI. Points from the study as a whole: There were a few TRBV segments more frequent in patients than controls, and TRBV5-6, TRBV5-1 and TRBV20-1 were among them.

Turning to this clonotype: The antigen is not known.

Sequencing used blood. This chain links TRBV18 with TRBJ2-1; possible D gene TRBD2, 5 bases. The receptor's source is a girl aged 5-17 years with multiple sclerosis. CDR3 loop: CASSPLEELSYNEQFF. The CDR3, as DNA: TGTGCCAGCTCACCACTGGAGGAACTCTCCTACAATGAGCAGTTCTTC. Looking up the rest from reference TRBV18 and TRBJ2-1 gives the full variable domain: NAGVMQNPRHLVRRRGQEARLRCSPMKGHSHVYWYRQLPEEGLKFMVYLQKENIIDESGMPKERFSAEFPKEGPSILRIQQVVRGDSAAYFCASSPLEELSYNEQFFGPGTRLTVL.